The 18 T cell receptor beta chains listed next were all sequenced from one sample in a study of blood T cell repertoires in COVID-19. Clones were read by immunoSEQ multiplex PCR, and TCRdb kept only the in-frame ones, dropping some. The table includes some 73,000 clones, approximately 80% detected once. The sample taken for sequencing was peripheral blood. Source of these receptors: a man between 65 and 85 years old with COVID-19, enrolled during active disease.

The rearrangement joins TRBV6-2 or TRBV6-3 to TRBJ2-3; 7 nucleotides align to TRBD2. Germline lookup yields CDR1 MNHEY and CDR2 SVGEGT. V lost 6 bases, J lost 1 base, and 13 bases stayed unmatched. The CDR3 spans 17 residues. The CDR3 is CASSPEEPGRGTDTQYF. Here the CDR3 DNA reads TGTGCCAGCAGCCCTGAGGAACCGGGGAGGGGCACAGATACGCAGTATTTT.

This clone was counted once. CDR3 region: CASSQYWDSRSGNTIYF. The CDR3 DNA reads as TGTGCCAGCAGCCAATACTGGGACAGTCGCTCTGGAAACACCATATATTTT. The V gene is TRBV3-1 (or the pseudogene TRBV3-2), the J gene TRBJ1-3, with 7 bases identical to TRBD1. V was clipped by 2 bases and J by 0 bases; unmatched bases: 7. The CDR3 has 17 residues. CDR1 is LGHDT, CDR2 YNNKEL, per germline (reference sequence).

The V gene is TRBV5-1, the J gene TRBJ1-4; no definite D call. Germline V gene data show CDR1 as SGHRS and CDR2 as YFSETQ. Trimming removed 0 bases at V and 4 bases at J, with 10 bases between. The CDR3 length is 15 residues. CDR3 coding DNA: TGCGCCAGCAGCTTGGCCCACAGAAATAATGAAAAACTGTTTTTT. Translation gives CASSLAHRNNEKLFF.

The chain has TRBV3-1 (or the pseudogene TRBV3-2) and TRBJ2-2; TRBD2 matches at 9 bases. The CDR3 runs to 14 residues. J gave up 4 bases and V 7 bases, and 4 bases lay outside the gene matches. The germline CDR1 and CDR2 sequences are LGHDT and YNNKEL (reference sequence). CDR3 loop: CASKTSGSTGELFF. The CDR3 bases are TGTGCCAGCAAGACTAGCGGAAGCACCGGGGAGCTGTTTTTT.

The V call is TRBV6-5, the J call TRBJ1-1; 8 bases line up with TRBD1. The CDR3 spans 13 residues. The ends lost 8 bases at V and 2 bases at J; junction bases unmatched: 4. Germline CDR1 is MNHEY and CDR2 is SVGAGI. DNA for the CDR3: TGTGCCAGCTGGACAGGGCGAAACACTGAAGCTTTCTTT. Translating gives CASWTGRNTEAFF.

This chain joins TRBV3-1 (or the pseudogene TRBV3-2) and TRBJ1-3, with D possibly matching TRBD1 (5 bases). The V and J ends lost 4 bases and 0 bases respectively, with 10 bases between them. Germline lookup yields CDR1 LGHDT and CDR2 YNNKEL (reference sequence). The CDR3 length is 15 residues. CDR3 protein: CASSRDYSSGNTIYF. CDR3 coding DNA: TGTGCCAGCAGCCGGGACTATTCCTCTGGAAACACCATATATTTT.

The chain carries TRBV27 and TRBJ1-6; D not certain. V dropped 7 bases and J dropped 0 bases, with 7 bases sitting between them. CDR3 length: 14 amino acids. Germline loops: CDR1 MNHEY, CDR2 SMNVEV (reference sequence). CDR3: CASTRDSYNSPLHF. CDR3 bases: TGTGCCAGCACGAGGGACTCCTATAATTCACCCCTCCACTTT.

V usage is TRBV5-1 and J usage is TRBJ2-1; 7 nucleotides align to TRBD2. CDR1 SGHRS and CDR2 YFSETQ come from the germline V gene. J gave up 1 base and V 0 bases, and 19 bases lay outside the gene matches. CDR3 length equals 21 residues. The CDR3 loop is CASSLALSGIASPSSYNEQFF. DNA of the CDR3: TGCGCCAGCAGCTTGGCCCTAAGCGGGATCGCCTCCCCCTCATCCTACAATGAGCAGTTCTTC.

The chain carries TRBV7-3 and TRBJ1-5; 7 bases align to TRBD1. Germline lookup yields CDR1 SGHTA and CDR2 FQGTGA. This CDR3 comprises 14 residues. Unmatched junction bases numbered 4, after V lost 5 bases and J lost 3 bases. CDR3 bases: TGTGCCAGCAGCCCCGGGACAGACAATCAGCCCCAGCATTTT. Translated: CASSPGTDNQPQHF.

The CDR3 is CASSQDRGQPQHF. DNA for the CDR3: TGTGCCAGCAGTCAGGACAGGGGTCAGCCCCAGCATTTT. The chain carries TRBV6-2 or TRBV6-3 and TRBJ1-5; TRBD1 aligns across 9 bases. This CDR3 is 13 amino acids long. Per the germline V gene, CDR1 is MNHEY and CDR2 is SVGEGT. J lost 6 bases, V lost 5 bases, and 2 bases had no gene match.

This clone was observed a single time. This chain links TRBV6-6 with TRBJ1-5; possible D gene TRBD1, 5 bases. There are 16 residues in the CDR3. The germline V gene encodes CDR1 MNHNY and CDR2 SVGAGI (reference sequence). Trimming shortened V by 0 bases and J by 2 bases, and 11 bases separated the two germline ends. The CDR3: CASSYSAGFGNQPQHF. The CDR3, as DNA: TGTGCCAGCAGTTACTCGGCAGGGTTCGGCAATCAGCCCCAGCATTTT.

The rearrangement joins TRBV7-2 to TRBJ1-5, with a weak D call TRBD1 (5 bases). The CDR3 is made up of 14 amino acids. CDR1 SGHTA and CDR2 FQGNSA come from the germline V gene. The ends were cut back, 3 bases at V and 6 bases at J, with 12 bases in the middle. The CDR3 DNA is TGTGCCAGCAGCTTGGGGTCCGGGGGTCAGCCCCAGCATTTT. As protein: CASSLGSGGQPQHF.

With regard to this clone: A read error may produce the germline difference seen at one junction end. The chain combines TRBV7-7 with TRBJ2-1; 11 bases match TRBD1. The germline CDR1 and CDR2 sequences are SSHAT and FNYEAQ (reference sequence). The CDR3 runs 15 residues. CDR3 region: CASSRGQGVNNEQFF. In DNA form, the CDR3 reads TGTGCTAGCAGCCGGGGACAGGGGGTAAACAATGAGCAGTTCTTC.

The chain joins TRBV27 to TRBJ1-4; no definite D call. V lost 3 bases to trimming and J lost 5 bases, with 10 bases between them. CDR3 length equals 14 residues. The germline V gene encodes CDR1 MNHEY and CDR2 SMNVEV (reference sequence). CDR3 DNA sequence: TGTGCCAGCAGTTTGTTTCCTCCCAATGAAAAACTGTTTTTT. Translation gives CASSLFPPNEKLFF.

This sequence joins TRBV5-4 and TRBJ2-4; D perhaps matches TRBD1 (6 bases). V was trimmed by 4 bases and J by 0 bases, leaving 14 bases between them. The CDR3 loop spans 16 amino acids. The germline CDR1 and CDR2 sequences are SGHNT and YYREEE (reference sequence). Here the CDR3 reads CASSIQGAVAKNIQYF. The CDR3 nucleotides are TGTGCCAGCAGCATACAGGGCGCCGTAGCCAAAAACATTCAGTACTTC. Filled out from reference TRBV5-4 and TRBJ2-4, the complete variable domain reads ETGVTQSPTHLIKTRGQQVTLRCSSQSGHNTVSWYQQALGQGPQFIFQYYREEENGRGNFPPRFSGLQFPNYSSELNVNALELDDSALYLCASSIQGAVAKNIQYFGAGTRLSVL.

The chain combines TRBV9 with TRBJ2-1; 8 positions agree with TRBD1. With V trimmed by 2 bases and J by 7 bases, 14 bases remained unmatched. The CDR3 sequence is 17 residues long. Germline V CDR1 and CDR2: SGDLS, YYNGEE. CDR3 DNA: TGTGCCAGCAGCGTCGGGCGGCGGGCAGGGGGCGGGAATGAGCAGTTCTTC. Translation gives CASSVGRRAGGGNEQFF.

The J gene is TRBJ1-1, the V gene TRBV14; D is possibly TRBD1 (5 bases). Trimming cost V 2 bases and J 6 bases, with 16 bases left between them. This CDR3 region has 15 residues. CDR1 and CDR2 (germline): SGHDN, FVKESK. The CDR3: CASSQWFTGHAEAFF. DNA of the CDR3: TGTGCCAGCAGCCAATGGTTTACAGGACACGCTGAAGCTTTCTTT.

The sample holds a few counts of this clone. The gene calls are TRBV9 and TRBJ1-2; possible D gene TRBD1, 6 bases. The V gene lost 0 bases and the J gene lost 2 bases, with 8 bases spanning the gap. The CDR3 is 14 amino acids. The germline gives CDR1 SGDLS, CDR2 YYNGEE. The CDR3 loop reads CASSVGTENYGYTF. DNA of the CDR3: TGTGCCAGCAGCGTAGGGACAGAGAACTATGGCTACACCTTC. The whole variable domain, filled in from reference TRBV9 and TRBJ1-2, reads DSGVTQTPKHLITATGQRVTLRCSPRSGDLSVYWYQQSLDQGLQFLIQYYNGEERAKGNILERFSAQQFPDLHSELNLSSLELGDSALYFCASSVGTENYGYTFGSGTRLTVV.